Below are 9 T cell receptor beta chains sequenced from a single sample in a study of regulatory T cells in long-lasting Graves disease. The TCR beta library used iRepertoire HTBI primers with Arm-PCR amplification of CDR3. MiXCR was run by TCRdb on the multiplex PCR reads, yielding one entry per CDR3 protein. The sample records under 500,000 distinct CDR3 sequences, about a sixth being singletons. Time point indicated: newly diagnosed GD, antithyroid drugs for less than 3 months. Extracted PBMC RNA gave rise to the TCR library. This sample was shared with a second study, whose subject was T cells in Graves' hyperthyroidism and ophthalmopathy.

The material sequenced was peripheral blood mononuclear cells (PBMCs), taken at new diagnosis, from a patient treated with antithyroid drugs. Receptors were obtained from a woman in her thirties with Graves disease.

In its sample, this clonotype was seen many times. The V gene is TRBV20-1, the J gene TRBJ2-1, with unresolved D. Trimming pared 4 bases from V and 7 bases from J, leaving 8 bases between. Germline CDR1 and CDR2: DFQATT and SNEGSKA (reference sequence). This CDR3 spans 11 amino acids. The CDR3 DNA reads TGCAGTGCTAAGTATAATAATGAGCAGTTCTTC. Its translation is CSAKYNNEQFF.

This clonotype was seen repeatedly, ten times or more. The rearrangement joins TRBV4-3 to TRBJ1-5; no firm D call. The CDR3 spans 13 residues. CDR1 and CDR2 (germline): LGHNA, YSLEER. Trimming removed 4 bases at V and 4 bases at J, with 8 bases between. The CDR3 DNA follows: TGCGCCAGCAGCCTAGAGCTTAATCAGCCCCAGCATTTT. Translation gives CASSLELNQPQHF.

There are many counts of this clonotype. The chain joins TRBV5-1 to TRBJ2-1; 8 nucleotides align to TRBD2. The CDR3 totals 15 residues. Trimming cost V 3 bases and J 7 bases; bases outside gene matches: 9. Per the germline V gene, CDR1 is SGHRS and CDR2 is YFSETQ. CDR3 region: CASSSSRASGNEQFF. CDR3 in DNA: TGCGCCAGCAGCTCCTCGCGGGCTAGCGGGAATGAGCAGTTCTTC.

At least ten counts were recorded for this clonotype. The rearrangement uses TRBV30 and TRBJ1-1; a weak D match, TRBD1 (6 bases). This CDR3 has 13 residues. CDR1 is GTSNPN and CDR2 is SVGIG in the germline V gene (reference sequence). V shed 4 bases and J shed 5 bases, with 14 bases lying between them. The CDR3 sequence is CAWTVTGLTEAFF. The CDR3 coding sequence is TGTGCCTGGACTGTGACAGGTCTTACTGAAGCTTTCTTT.

The V and J genes are TRBV7-9 and TRBJ1-4, with a weak D call TRBD1 (5 bases). The germline V gene encodes CDR1 SEHNR and CDR2 FQNEAQ (reference sequence). The CDR3 has 16 residues. V lost 4 bases to trimming and J lost 8 bases, with 20 bases between them. The CDR3 DNA reads TGTGCCAGCAGCTCGACCCTGGGGGGAGCGGGCGAAAAACTGTTTTTT. It yields the protein CASSSTLGGAGEKLFF.

This clonotype came up many times. This rearrangement joins TRBV7-9 to TRBJ2-1; TRBD2 matches at 12 bases. V gave up 7 bases and J gave up 10 bases; unmatched junction bases: 5. CDR1 is SEHNR and CDR2 is FQNEAQ in the germline V gene (reference sequence). The CDR3 is 13 residues long. CDR3 amino acids: CASKLAGGEEQFF. DNA of the CDR3: TGTGCCAGCAAACTAGCGGGAGGTGAGGAGCAGTTCTTC. The full variable domain, with the rest looked up from reference TRBV7-9 and TRBJ2-1, is DTGVSQNPRHKITKRGQNVTFRCDPISEHNRLYWYRQTLGQGPEFLTYFQNEAQLEKSRLLSDRFSAERPKGSFSTLEIQRTEQGDSAMYLCASKLAGGEEQFFGPGTRLTVL.

V and J are TRBV6-5 and TRBJ2-3, with 10 bases aligning to TRBD2. The CDR3 loop spans 12 amino acids. Losses at the gene ends were 2 bases for V and 13 bases for J; bases not matched to a gene: 3. The germline gives CDR1 MNHEY, CDR2 SVGAGI. In nucleotides, the CDR3 is TGTGCCAGCAGTTACCAGCGGGAGGGCGAGTATTTT. As protein: CASSYQREGEYF.

In this sample, this clonotype turned up many times. The chain combines TRBV20-1 with TRBJ1-5; possible D gene TRBD1, 6 bases. Trimming cost V 6 bases and J 9 bases, with 18 bases left between them. The length of the CDR3 is 13 residues. The V gene's germline CDR1 is DFQATT and CDR2 SNEGSKA (reference sequence). The DNA for the CDR3 is TGCAGTGCGTCGGGACAAAACCGAGGGCCCCAGCATTTT. Translation: CSASGQNRGPQHF.

This clonotype was counted ten times or more. V usage is TRBV27 and J usage is TRBJ2-1, with 11 bases matching TRBD2. Germline values: CDR1 MNHEY, CDR2 SMNVEV (reference sequence). CDR3 length equals 17 residues. Trimming took 4 bases from V and 3 from J; bases not matched to a gene: 8. Written as DNA, the CDR3 is TGTGCCAGCAGTTCCCGACCGGGACTAGCGGACTACAATGAGCAGTTCTTC. It specifies CASSSRPGLADYNEQFF.